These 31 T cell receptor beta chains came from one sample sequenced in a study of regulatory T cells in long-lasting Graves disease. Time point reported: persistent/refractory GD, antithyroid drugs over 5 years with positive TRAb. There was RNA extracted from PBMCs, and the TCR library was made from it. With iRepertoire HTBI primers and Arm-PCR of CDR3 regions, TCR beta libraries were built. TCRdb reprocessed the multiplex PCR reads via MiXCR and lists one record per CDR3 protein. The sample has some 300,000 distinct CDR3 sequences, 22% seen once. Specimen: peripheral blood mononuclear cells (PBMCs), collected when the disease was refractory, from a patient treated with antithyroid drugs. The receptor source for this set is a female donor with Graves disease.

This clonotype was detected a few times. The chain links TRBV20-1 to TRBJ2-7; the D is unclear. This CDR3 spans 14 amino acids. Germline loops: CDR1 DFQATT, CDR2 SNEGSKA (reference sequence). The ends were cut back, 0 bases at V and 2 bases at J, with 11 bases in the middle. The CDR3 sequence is CSARDLGIPYEQYF. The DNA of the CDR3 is TGCAGTGCTAGAGATCTTGGAATCCCCTACGAGCAGTACTTC.

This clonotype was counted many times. CDR3 coding DNA: TGTGCCAGCAGGAACCTCCAGGGACCTTTAAGACAGCCCCAGCATTTT. Protein sequence: CASRNLQGPLRQPQHF. This sequence joins TRBV28 and TRBJ1-5, with D perhaps matching TRBD1 (5 bases). The germline V gene encodes CDR1 MDHEN and CDR2 SYDVKM. CDR3 size: 16 residues. The V end was cut by 6 bases, the J end by 7 bases, with 22 bases between.

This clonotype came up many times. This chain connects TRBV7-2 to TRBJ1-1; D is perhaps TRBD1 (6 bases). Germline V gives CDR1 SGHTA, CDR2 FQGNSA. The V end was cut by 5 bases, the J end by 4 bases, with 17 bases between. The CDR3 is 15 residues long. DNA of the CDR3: TGTGCCAGCAGCCGTATAACAGGGCAGCCCACTGAAGCTTTCTTT. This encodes CASSRITGQPTEAFF.

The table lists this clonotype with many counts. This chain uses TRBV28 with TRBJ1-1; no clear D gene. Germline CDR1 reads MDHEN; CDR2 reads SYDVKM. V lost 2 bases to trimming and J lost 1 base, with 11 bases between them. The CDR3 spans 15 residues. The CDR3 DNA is TGTGCCAGCAGTTTAGAGTGGGTGGGGAACACTGAAGCTTTCTTT. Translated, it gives CASSLEWVGNTEAFF.

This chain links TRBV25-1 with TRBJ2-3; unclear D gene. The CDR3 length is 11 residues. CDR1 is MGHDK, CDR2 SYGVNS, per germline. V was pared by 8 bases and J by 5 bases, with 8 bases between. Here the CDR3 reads CASQAKDTQYF. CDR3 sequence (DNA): TGTGCCAGCCAAGCCAAAGATACGCAGTATTTT. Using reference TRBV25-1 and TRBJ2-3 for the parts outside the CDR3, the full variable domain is EADIYQTPRYLVIGTGKKITLECSQTMGHDKMYWYQQDPGMELHLIHYSYGVNSTEKGDLSSESTVSRIRTEHFPLTLESARPSHTSQYLCASQAKDTQYFGPGTRLTVL.

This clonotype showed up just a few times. The DNA for the CDR3 is TGTGCCAGCCGAAGTGGGACAGGGGGCGGAATCGGGGAGCTGTTTTTT. This translates into CASRSGTGGGIGELFF. The genes are TRBV12-3 or TRBV12-4 and TRBJ2-2, with 12 bases matching TRBD1. This CDR3 region has 16 residues. With V trimmed by 8 bases and J by 7 bases, 11 bases remained unmatched.

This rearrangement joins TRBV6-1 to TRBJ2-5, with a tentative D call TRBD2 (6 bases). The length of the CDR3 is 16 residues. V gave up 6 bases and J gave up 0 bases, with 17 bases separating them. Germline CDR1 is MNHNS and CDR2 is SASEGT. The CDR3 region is CASSPGTFQYQETQYF. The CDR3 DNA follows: TGTGCCAGCAGCCCAGGGACTTTCCAGTACCAAGAGACCCAGTACTTC.

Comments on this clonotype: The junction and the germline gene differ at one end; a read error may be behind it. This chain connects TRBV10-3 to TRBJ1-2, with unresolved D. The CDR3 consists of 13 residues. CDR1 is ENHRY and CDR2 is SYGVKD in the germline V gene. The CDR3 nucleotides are TGTGCCATCGGTGAGATGTTACGCTATGGCTACACCTTC. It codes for CAIGEMLRYGYTF.

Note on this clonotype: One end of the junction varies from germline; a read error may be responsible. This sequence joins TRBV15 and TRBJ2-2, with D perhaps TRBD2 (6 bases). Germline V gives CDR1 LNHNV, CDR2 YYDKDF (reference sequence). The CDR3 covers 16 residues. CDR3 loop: CATSIIAVSNTEELFF. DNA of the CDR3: TGTGCCACCAGCATAATAGCGGTTTCGAACACCGAGGAGCTGTTTTTT.

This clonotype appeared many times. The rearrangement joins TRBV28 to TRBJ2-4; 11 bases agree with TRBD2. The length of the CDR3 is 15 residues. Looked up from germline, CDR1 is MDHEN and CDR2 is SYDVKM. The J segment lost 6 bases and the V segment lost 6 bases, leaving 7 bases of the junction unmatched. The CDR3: CASRPVGLAGNIQYF. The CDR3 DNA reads TGTGCCAGCAGACCCGTCGGACTAGCGGGAAACATTCAGTACTTC.

CDR3 amino acids: CASSLAGSPYNEQFF. The CDR3 DNA is TGTGCCAGCAGCTTAGCTGGGTCCCCCTACAATGAGCAGTTCTTC. The chain combines TRBV7-2 with TRBJ2-1, with no clear D. The CDR3 sequence is 15 residues long. Trimming took 0 bases from V and 2 from J, leaving 8 bases between them. Germline V gene data show CDR1 as SGHTA and CDR2 as FQGNSA.

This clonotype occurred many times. As DNA, the CDR3 is TGTGCCAGCAGCTCAACCGCCCGGACAGGGGGGGAGACCCAGTACTTC. Translation gives CASSSTARTGGETQYF. The chain combines TRBV11-2 with TRBJ2-5; TRBD1 matches at 10 bases. V lost 4 bases, J lost 5 bases, and 10 bases stayed unmatched. Germline V gene sequence: CDR1 SGHAT, CDR2 FQNNGV. The CDR3 extends over 16 amino acids.

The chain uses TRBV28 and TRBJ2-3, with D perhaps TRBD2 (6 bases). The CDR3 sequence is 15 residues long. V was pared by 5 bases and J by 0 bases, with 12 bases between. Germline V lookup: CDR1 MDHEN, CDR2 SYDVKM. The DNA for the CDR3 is TGTGCCAGCAGTCCCGGGACTCCTAGCACAGATACGCAGTATTTT. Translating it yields CASSPGTPSTDTQYF.

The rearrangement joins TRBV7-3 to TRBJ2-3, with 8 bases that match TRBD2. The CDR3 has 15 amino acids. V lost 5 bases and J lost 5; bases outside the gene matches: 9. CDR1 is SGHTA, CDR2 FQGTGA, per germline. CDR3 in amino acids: CASSPGGTNLDTQYF. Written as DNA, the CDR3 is TGTGCCAGCAGCCCGGGGGGGACTAATCTAGATACGCAGTATTTT. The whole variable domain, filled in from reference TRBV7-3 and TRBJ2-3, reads GAGVSQTPSNKVTEKGKYVELRCDPISGHTALYWYRQSLGQGPEFLIYFQGTGAADDSGLPNDRFFAVRPEGSVSTLKIQRTERGDSAVYLCASSPGGTNLDTQYFGPGTRLTVL.

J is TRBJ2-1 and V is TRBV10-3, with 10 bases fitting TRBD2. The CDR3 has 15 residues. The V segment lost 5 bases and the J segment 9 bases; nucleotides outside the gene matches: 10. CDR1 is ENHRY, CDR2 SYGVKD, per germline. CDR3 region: CAISPKREGASEQFF. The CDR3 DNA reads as TGTGCCATCAGTCCCAAGCGGGAGGGTGCGAGTGAGCAGTTCTTC.

CDR3 DNA sequence: TGTGCCAGCAGTTACCCGGACAGGGGGACTGAAAAACTGTTTTTT. Translating it yields CASSYPDRGTEKLFF. V and J are TRBV28 and TRBJ1-4; 10 bases fit TRBD1. Germline CDR1 is MDHEN and CDR2 is SYDVKM. This CDR3 contains 15 residues. The V and J ends lost 4 bases and 7 bases, in that order; junction bases with no gene match: 6.

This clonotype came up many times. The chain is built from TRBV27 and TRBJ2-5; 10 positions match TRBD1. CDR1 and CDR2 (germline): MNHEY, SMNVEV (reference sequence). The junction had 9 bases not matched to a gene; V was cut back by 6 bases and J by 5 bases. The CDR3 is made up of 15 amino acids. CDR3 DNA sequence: TGTGCCAGCAGATCGGGACAGGGGATTTGGGAGACCCAGTACTTC. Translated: CASRSGQGIWETQYF.

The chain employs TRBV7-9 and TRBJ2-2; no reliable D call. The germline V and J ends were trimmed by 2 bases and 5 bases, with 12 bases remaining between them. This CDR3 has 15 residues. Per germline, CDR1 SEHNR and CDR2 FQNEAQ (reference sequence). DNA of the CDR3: TGTGCCAGCAGCTTACCGGTGGAAGTTACCGGGGAGCTGTTTTTT. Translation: CASSLPVEVTGELFF. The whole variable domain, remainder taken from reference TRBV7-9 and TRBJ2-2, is DTGVSQNPRHKITKRGQNVTFRCDPISEHNRLYWYRQTLGQGPEFLTYFQNEAQLEKSRLLSDRFSAERPKGSFSTLEIQRTEQGDSAMYLCASSLPVEVTGELFFGEGSRLTVL.

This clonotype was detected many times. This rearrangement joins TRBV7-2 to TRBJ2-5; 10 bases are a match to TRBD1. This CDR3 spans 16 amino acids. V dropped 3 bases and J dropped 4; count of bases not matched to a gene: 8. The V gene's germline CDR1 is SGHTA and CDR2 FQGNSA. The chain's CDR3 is CASSFLDRGLSETQYF. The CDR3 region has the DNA TGTGCCAGCAGCTTCTTAGACAGGGGGCTGTCAGAGACCCAGTACTTC.

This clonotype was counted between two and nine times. The CDR3 coding sequence is TGCAGTGCTCAATACAATTCACCCCTCCACTTT. This translates into CSAQYNSPLHF. This chain joins TRBV20-1 and TRBJ1-6; D gene uncertain. The germline V and J ends were trimmed by 5 bases and 7 bases, with 6 bases remaining between them. The CDR3 is made up of 11 amino acids. Per germline, CDR1 DFQATT and CDR2 SNEGSKA (reference sequence).

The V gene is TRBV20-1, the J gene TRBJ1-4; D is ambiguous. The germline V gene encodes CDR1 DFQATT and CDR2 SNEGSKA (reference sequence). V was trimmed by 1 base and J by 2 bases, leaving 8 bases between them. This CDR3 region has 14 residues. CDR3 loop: CSARGGETNEKLFF. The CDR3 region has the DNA TGCAGTGCTAGAGGCGGGGAGACTAATGAAAAACTGTTTTTT.

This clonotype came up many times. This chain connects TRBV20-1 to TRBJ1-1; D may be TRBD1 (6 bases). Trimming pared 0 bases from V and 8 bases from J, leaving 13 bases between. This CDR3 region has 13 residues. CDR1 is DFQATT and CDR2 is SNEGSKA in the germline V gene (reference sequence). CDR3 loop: CSARDGGRLEAFF. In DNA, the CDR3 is TGCAGTGCTAGAGATGGGGGGCGACTCGAAGCTTTCTTT.

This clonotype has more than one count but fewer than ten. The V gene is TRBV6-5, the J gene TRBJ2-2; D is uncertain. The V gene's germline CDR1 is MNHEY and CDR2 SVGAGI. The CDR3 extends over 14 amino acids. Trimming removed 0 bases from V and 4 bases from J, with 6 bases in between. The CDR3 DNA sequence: TGTGCCAGCAGTTACTCTCAGATCACCGGGGAGCTGTTTTTT. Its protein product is CASSYSQITGELFF.

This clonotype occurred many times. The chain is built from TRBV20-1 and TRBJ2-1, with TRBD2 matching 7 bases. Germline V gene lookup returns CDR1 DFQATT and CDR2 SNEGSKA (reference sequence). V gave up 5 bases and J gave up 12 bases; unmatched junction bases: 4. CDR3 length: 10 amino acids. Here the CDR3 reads CSARIAGQFF. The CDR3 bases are TGCAGTGCTCGAATAGCGGGGCAGTTCTTC.

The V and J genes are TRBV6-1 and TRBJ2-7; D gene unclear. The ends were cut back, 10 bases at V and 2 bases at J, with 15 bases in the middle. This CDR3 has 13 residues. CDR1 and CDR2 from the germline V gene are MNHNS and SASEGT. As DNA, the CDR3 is TGTGCCACCGAGACCGTCTTACCCTACGAGCAGTACTTC. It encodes CATETVLPYEQYF.

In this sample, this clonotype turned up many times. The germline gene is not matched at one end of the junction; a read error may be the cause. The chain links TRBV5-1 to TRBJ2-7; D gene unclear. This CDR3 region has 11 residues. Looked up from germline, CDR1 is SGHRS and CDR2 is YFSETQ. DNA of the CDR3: TGTGCCAGCAGCTTATCCCACGAGCAGTACTTC. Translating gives CASSLSHEQYF.

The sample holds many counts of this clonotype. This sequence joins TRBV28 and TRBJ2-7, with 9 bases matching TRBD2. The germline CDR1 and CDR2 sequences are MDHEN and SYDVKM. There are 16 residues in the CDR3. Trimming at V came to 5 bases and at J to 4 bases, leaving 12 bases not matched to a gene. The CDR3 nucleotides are TGTGCCAGCAGTCAAGGGAGTAGCGGGAGAGGGTACGAGCAGTACTTC. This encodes CASSQGSSGRGYEQYF.

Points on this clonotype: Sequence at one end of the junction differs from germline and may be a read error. CDR3 sequence: CASSLSGTGYEQCF. The CDR3, as DNA: TGTGCCAGCAGCTTGTCGGGGACAGGATACGAGCAGTGCTTC. The V and J genes are TRBV11-2 and TRBJ2-7, with TRBD1 matching over 8 bases. The CDR3 totals 14 residues. The germline gives CDR1 SGHAT, CDR2 FQNNGV. The whole variable domain, filled in from reference TRBV11-2 and TRBJ2-7, reads EAGVAQSPRYKIIEKRQSVAFWCNPISGHATLYWYQQILGQGPKLLIQFQNNGVVDDSQLPKDRFSAERLKGVDSTLKIQPAKLEDSAVYLCASSLSGTGYEQCFGPGTRLTVT.

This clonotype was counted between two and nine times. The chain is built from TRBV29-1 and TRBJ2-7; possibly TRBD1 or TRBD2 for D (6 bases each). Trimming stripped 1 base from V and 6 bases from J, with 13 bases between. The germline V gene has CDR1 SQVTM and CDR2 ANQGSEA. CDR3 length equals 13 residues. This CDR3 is CSVEGGPGGEQYF. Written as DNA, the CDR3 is TGCAGCGTTGAAGGGGGGCCCGGGGGCGAGCAGTACTTC.

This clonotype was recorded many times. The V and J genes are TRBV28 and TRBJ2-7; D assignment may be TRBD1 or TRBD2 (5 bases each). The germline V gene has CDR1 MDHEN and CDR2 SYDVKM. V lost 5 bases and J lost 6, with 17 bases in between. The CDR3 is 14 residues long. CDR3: CASSAPGPRGEQYF. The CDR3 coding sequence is TGTGCCAGCAGTGCCCCGGGACCCCGGGGCGAGCAGTACTTC.

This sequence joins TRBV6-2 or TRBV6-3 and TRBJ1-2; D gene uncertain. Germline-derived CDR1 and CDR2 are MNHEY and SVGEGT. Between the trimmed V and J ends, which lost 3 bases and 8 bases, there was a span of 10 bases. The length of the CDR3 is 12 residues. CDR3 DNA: TGTGCCAGCAGTTATAGGAGCGGGGGCTACACCTTC. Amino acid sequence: CASSYRSGGYTF.